The 23 T cell receptor beta chains below all came from one sample that was sequenced in a study of CD8 T cells in ankylosing spondylitis. TCRdb independently ran MiXCR on the 5' RACE reads; one entry per CDR3 protein. The table shows 250,000 or so distinct CDR3 sequences, with roughly a quarter occurring only once. The sample taken for sequencing was blood, either unsorted or a sorted T cell fraction (not recorded which). The receptors stem from a male donor with ankylosing spondylitis or in good health (not recorded which).

This chain joins TRBV29-1 and TRBJ2-7; D is perhaps TRBD1 (8 bases). CDR3 length: 14 amino acids. CDR1 and CDR2 from the germline V gene are SQVTM and ANQGSEA. The ends were cut back, 2 bases at V and 3 bases at J, with 14 bases in the middle. The CDR3 protein is CSVEKQGGGYEQYF. The DNA of the CDR3 is TGCAGCGTTGAAAAACAGGGGGGGGGCTACGAGCAGTACTTC.

This clonotype showed up many times. This sequence joins TRBV5-1 and TRBJ1-2; D is possibly TRBD1 (5 bases). Germline-derived CDR1 and CDR2 are SGHRS and YFSETQ. The CDR3 spans 15 residues. V was cut by 0 bases and J by 7 bases, with 16 bases left in between. This CDR3 reads CASSLGTGTAGGYTF. The CDR3 coding sequence is TGCGCCAGCAGCTTGGGGACCGGGACGGCAGGTGGCTACACCTTC.

The table lists this clonotype with a count of one. The gene calls are TRBV20-1 and TRBJ2-3, with TRBD1 matching 7 bases. Germline V gene sequence: CDR1 DFQATT, CDR2 SNEGSKA (reference sequence). The CDR3 length is 13 residues. DNA of the CDR3: TGCAGCACCTTAGGGGGCCCCACAGATACGCAGTATTTT. Amino acid sequence: CSTLGGPTDTQYF.

This clonotype was detected only a few times. J is TRBJ2-5 and V is TRBV20-1; TRBD2 aligns across 11 bases. The CDR3 totals 15 residues. Trimming cost V 6 bases and J 0 bases; bases outside gene matches: 6. The germline V gene has CDR1 DFQATT and CDR2 SNEGSKA (reference sequence). CDR3 DNA sequence: TGCAGTGCCAACGGGGGACTAGCGGACCAAGAGACCCAGTACTTC. It specifies CSANGGLADQETQYF.

This clonotype was counted many times. This rearrangement joins TRBV20-1 to TRBJ2-5; D may be TRBD1 (6 bases). Deletions cut 0 bases from V and 5 bases from J, with 10 bases between. The germline gives CDR1 DFQATT, CDR2 SNEGSKA (reference sequence). This CDR3 comprises 13 residues. The CDR3 sequence: CSAREGAGETQYF. The CDR3 coding sequence is TGCAGTGCTAGAGAGGGGGCAGGGGAGACCCAGTACTTC.

This clonotype was counted only a few times. This chain joins TRBV20-1 and TRBJ1-1; D is unclear. This CDR3 has 11 amino acids. Germline V lookup: CDR1 DFQATT, CDR2 SNEGSKA (reference sequence). V was trimmed by 5 bases and J by 5 bases, leaving 9 bases between them. This CDR3 reads CSAPQRTEAFF. CDR3 bases: TGCAGTGCTCCTCAAAGGACTGAAGCTTTCTTT.

This chain uses TRBV20-1 with TRBJ1-1, with D uncertain. CDR1 DFQATT and CDR2 SNEGSKA come from the germline V gene (reference sequence). The CDR3 is 14 residues long. Deletions cut 0 bases from V and 4 bases from J, with 12 bases between. CDR3 amino acids: CSARDRVGSTEAFF. The CDR3 DNA sequence: TGCAGTGCTAGAGATAGGGTAGGGAGCACTGAAGCTTTCTTT.

The CDR3 coding sequence is TGCAGTGCTAGAGACCCCAGCCGTGATGGCTACACCTTC. This gives the protein CSARDPSRDGYTF. The rearrangement links TRBV20-1 to TRBJ1-2; no clear D gene. Germline-derived CDR1 and CDR2 are DFQATT and SNEGSKA (reference sequence). Trimming cost V 0 bases and J 6 bases, with 11 bases left between them. The CDR3 is 13 amino acids.

The chain couples TRBV29-1 to TRBJ2-1; tentatively, D is TRBD1 (6 bases). The CDR3 covers 16 residues. The germline gives CDR1 SQVTM, CDR2 ANQGSEA. V was shortened by 7 bases and J by 8 bases, with 27 bases between the two germline ends. Here the CDR3 DNA reads TGCAGCGCCTTAGCCCCTACCAGTAGGGGGTACTATGAGCAGTTCTTC. Residues: CSALAPTSRGYYEQFF.

This sequence joins TRBV7-9 and TRBJ2-7; 7 bases agree with TRBD1. This CDR3 has 15 amino acids. Germline V lookup: CDR1 SEHNR, CDR2 FQNEAQ (reference sequence). The trim removed 6 bases at V and 3 bases at J, leaving 11 bases unmatched. In DNA, the CDR3 is TGTGCCAGCAGTCGTCCCGGGACAGTGATCTACGAGCAGTACTTC. Protein product: CASSRPGTVIYEQYF.

In this sample, this clonotype turned up many times. V usage is TRBV12-3 or TRBV12-4 and J usage is TRBJ1-5, with 7 bases lining up with TRBD1. There are 16 residues in the CDR3. V trimming: 1 base; J trimming: 7 bases; junction bases outside the gene matches: 10. CDR3 sequence reads: CASSLGIGGVGQPQHF. Here the CDR3 DNA reads TGTGCCAGCAGTTTAGGTATAGGGGGCGTCGGACAGCCCCAGCATTTT.

This clonotype was counted many times. This sequence joins TRBV4-1 and TRBJ2-7; D remains unclear. CDR1 is MGHRA, CDR2 YSYEKL, per germline. V was clipped by 0 bases and J by 7 bases, with 16 bases between them. This CDR3 has 15 amino acids. The CDR3 region is CASSQDFVAPREQYF. DNA for the CDR3: TGCGCCAGCAGCCAAGATTTTGTGGCCCCGAGGGAGCAGTACTTC.

This clonotype was detected many times. This chain joins TRBV29-1 and TRBJ2-5, with 14 bases aligning to TRBD2. Germline assignment: CDR1 SQVTM and CDR2 ANQGSEA. V was pared by 4 bases and J by 5 bases, with 0 bases of the junction left unmatched. The CDR3 sequence is 13 residues long. CDR3 loop: CSVGLAGGETQYF. In DNA form, the CDR3 reads TGCAGCGTTGGACTAGCGGGGGGGGAGACCCAGTACTTC.

The V call is TRBV4-2, the J call TRBJ2-4; D is perhaps TRBD2 (5 bases). The CDR3 runs to 13 residues. The germline V gene has CDR1 LGHNA and CDR2 YNFKEQ. Between the trimmed V and J ends, which lost 4 bases and 8 bases, there was a span of 12 bases. The CDR3, as DNA: TGTGCCAGCAGCCCCGGGAATAAGGACATTCAGTACTTC. It encodes CASSPGNKDIQYF.

The sample holds a few counts of this clonotype. The J gene is TRBJ2-2, the V gene TRBV20-1, with 9 bases that match TRBD1. The ends lost 6 bases at V and 1 base at J; junction bases unmatched: 6. The CDR3 length is 15 residues. Per germline, CDR1 DFQATT and CDR2 SNEGSKA (reference sequence). The CDR3 nucleotides read TGCAGTGCGACACCGGGACAGGGGAACACCGGGGAGCTGTTTTTT. Its translation is CSATPGQGNTGELFF.

This clonotype has more than one count but fewer than ten. The genes are TRBV9 and TRBJ1-1; 8 bases line up with TRBD1. V shed 4 bases, J shed 2 bases, and the junction held 10 bases outside the gene matches. The CDR3 is 16 residues long. CDR1 is SGDLS, CDR2 YYNGEE, per germline. This CDR3 is CASSPGQGRSNTEAFF. In nucleotides, the CDR3 is TGTGCCAGCAGCCCCGGACAGGGACGATCCAACACTGAAGCTTTCTTT.

This clonotype has a count of ten or more. The chain couples TRBV3-1 to TRBJ2-2; D ambiguous. The germline V gene encodes CDR1 LGHDT and CDR2 YNNKEL (reference sequence). The V end was cut by 3 bases, the J end by 7 bases, with 9 bases between. This CDR3 has 13 residues. The DNA of the CDR3 is TGTGCCAGCAGCCAGGGCGGCTTCGGGGAGCTGTTTTTT. Protein product: CASSQGGFGELFF.

Ten or more counts support this clonotype. The rearrangement uses TRBV20-1 and TRBJ2-4; D uncertain. The CDR3 has 11 amino acids. Germline CDR1 DFQATT, CDR2 SNEGSKA (reference sequence). Trimming took 6 bases from V and 9 from J, leaving 12 bases between them. CDR3 residues: CSADALGIQYF. The CDR3 bases are TGCAGTGCCGACGCCCTAGGCATTCAGTACTTC.

This clonotype was observed a few times. The V and J genes are TRBV7-7 and TRBJ2-3; TRBD2 agrees at 7 bases. The germline V gene has CDR1 SSHAT and CDR2 FNYEAQ (reference sequence). J gave up 2 bases and V 3 bases, and 2 bases lay outside the gene matches. The CDR3 is made up of 14 amino acids. In nucleotides, the CDR3 is TGTGCCAGCAGCTTGGGGGGGAACACAGATACGCAGTATTTT. It is translated as CASSLGGNTDTQYF.

This clonotype was recorded a few times. The chain links TRBV5-1 to TRBJ2-5, with a tentative D call TRBD2 (6 bases). With 1 base removed from V and 2 bases from J, the gap between germline ends came to 12 bases. From germline, CDR1 is SGHRS and CDR2 YFSETQ. The CDR3 is 15 amino acids. This CDR3 reads CASSLPGGGQETQYF. The CDR3 nucleotides read TGCGCCAGCAGCTTGCCCGGCGGAGGGCAAGAGACCCAGTACTTC.

Ten or more counts support this clonotype. The CDR3 spells CSATSGQKISYEQYF. The CDR3 nucleotides read TGCAGTGCTACTTCGGGACAAAAAATCTCCTACGAGCAGTACTTC. The chain employs TRBV20-1 and TRBJ2-7; D may be TRBD1 (6 bases). Germline assignment: CDR1 DFQATT and CDR2 SNEGSKA (reference sequence). CDR3 size: 15 residues. Trimming stripped 4 bases from V and 0 bases from J, with 16 bases between.

This clonotype was observed at least ten times. The chain recombines TRBV4-2 with TRBJ2-1; no clear D. The CDR3 has 15 residues. In germline, CDR1 is LGHNA, CDR2 YNFKEQ. The V gene lost 0 bases and the J gene lost 2 bases, with 8 bases spanning the gap. CDR3 sequence: CASSQENSPYNEQFF. The CDR3 region has the DNA TGTGCCAGCAGCCAAGAAAACAGCCCCTACAATGAGCAGTTCTTC.

This clonotype was observed at least ten times. This rearrangement joins TRBV4-1 to TRBJ2-1; 8 nucleotides agree with TRBD2. The CDR3 loop spans 14 amino acids. The trim removed 4 bases at V and 2 bases at J, leaving 1 base unmatched. Germline CDR1 is MGHRA and CDR2 is YSYEKL. The DNA for the CDR3 is TGCGCCAGCAGCCGTAGCGGGGCCTACAATGAGCAGTTCTTC. Protein product: CASSRSGAYNEQFF.